What follows are 15 T cell receptor beta chains derived from one specimen sequenced in a study of blood T cell repertoires in COVID-19. Produced via immunoSEQ multiplex PCR; TCRdb's table is partial and in-frame only. The sample consists of around 310,000 clones, roughly 86% of them appearing once. Specimen: PBMCs or T cells enriched from blood (not recorded which). Receptors were obtained from a woman in her thirties who had recovered from COVID-19.

The chain combines TRBV7-2 with TRBJ1-1, with D perhaps TRBD1 (5 bases). Trimming stripped 5 bases from V and 7 bases from J, with 17 bases between. The CDR3 is made up of 14 amino acids. Germline-derived CDR1 and CDR2 are SGHTA and FQGNSA. CDR3 amino acids: CASSPRSRVGEAFF. CDR3 in DNA: TGTGCCAGCAGCCCCCGAAGCAGGGTGGGTGAAGCTTTCTTT.

This clone was seen more than once but under ten times. The chain couples TRBV1 to TRBJ2-1; TRBD2 was called by the table and not checked on the DNA. TRBV1 is given as a pseudogene. The CDR3 has 16 amino acids. The chain's CDR3 is CTSSPRLAGENNEQFF. The CDR3 DNA sequence: TGCACCAGCAGCCCGCGACTAGCGGGAGAAAACAATGAGCAGTTCTTC.

This chain connects TRBV6-2 or TRBV6-3 to TRBJ2-1; D is possibly TRBD1 (5 bases). The CDR3 sequence is 17 residues long. Germline V gene sequence: CDR1 MNHEY, CDR2 SVGEGT. V lost 6 bases and J 3 bases, leaving 21 bases between the germline ends. CDR3 sequence: CASSPIGAQVFYNEQFF. CDR3 in DNA: TGTGCCAGCAGCCCCATAGGGGCCCAAGTCTTCTACAATGAGCAGTTCTTC.

The V call is TRBV5-1, the J call TRBJ1-1, with 7 bases aligning to TRBD1. CDR1 is SGHRS and CDR2 is YFSETQ in the germline V gene. The V segment lost 1 base and the J segment 3 bases; nucleotides outside the gene matches: 6. This CDR3 has 15 residues. CDR3: CASSLFPDRDTEAFF. In DNA, the CDR3 is TGCGCCAGCAGCTTGTTTCCCGACAGGGACACTGAAGCTTTCTTT.

This clone was seen just once. This chain joins TRBV11-2 and TRBJ1-4; D uncertain. Trimming shortened V by 8 bases and J by 6 bases, and 16 bases separated the two germline ends. The germline gives CDR1 SGHAT, CDR2 FQNNGV. This CDR3 has 14 residues. CDR3 residues: CASSGGSRYEKLFF. CDR3 DNA sequence: TGTGCCAGCTCTGGCGGCAGCCGGTATGAAAAACTGTTTTTT.

V and J are TRBV6-5 and TRBJ2-7, with a weak D call TRBD2 (6 bases). The germline gives CDR1 MNHEY, CDR2 SVGAGI. V was shortened by 0 bases and J by 2 bases, with 11 bases between the two germline ends. The CDR3 covers 15 residues. The CDR3 loop reads CASSYSAGRTYEQYF. CDR3 in DNA: TGTGCCAGCAGTTACTCCGCAGGGAGGACCTACGAGCAGTACTTC.

The genes are TRBV4-3 and TRBJ2-7; a possible D gene is TRBD2 (6 bases). The CDR3 is made up of 17 amino acids. V shed 0 bases and J shed 0 bases, with 15 bases lying between them. Germline V gene sequence: CDR1 LGHNA, CDR2 YSLEER. The CDR3 coding sequence is TGCGCCAGCAGCCAAGATATGGGGCGGGAATACTCCTACGAGCAGTACTTC. Protein: CASSQDMGREYSYEQYF.

This sequence joins TRBV10-3 and TRBJ1-5; 8 positions match TRBD1. The germline CDR1 and CDR2 sequences are ENHRY and SYGVKD. The CDR3 has 18 residues. J lost 1 base, V lost 2 bases, and 10 bases had no gene match. CDR3 bases: TGTGCCATCAGTGAGAAGCCCGGGACAGGTATGAGCAATCAGCCCCAGCATTTT. It encodes CAISEKPGTGMSNQPQHF.

Here the CDR3 reads CASSVGLAGDEQFF. CDR3 nucleotides: TGCGCCAGCAGTGTGGGACTAGCGGGGGATGAGCAGTTCTTC. The gene calls are TRBV5-1 and TRBJ2-1; 14 nucleotides align to TRBD2. Germline CDR1 SGHRS, CDR2 YFSETQ. CDR3 size: 14 residues. The trim removed 5 bases at V and 8 bases at J, leaving 3 bases unmatched.

The chain has TRBV13 and TRBJ2-3, with TRBD2 matching 8 bases. The V segment lost 2 bases and the J segment 3 bases; nucleotides outside the gene matches: 7. CDR3 length: 16 amino acids. Germline CDR1 PRHDT, CDR2 FYEKMQ (reference sequence). The CDR3 loop reads CASSLWGAGGTDTQYF. The CDR3, as DNA: TGTGCCAGCAGCTTATGGGGGGCGGGAGGAACAGATACGCAGTATTTT. Variable domain in full (rest from reference TRBV13 and TRBJ2-3): AAGVIQSPRHLIKEKRETATLKCYPIPRHDTVYWYQQGPGQDPQFLISFYEKMQSDKGSIPDRFSAQQFSDYHSELNMSSLELGDSALYFCASSLWGAGGTDTQYFGPGTRLTVL.

The CDR3 region is CASSQQDSGANVLTF. The CDR3 nucleotides are TGTGCCAGCAGCCAACAGGATTCTGGGGCCAACGTCCTGACTTTC. The gene calls are TRBV4-2 and TRBJ2-6, with no clear D. The CDR3 is 15 amino acids. Per the germline V gene, CDR1 is LGHNA and CDR2 is YNFKEQ. Trimming removed 2 bases at V and 1 base at J, with 6 bases between.

This chain joins TRBV27 and TRBJ1-1; D gene ambiguous. Trimming left V 0 bases short and J 1 base short, with 9 bases between. Germline lookup yields CDR1 MNHEY and CDR2 SMNVEV (reference sequence). The CDR3 consists of 15 residues. CDR3 region: CASSLSRIANTEAFF. CDR3 DNA sequence: TGTGCCAGCAGTTTATCGCGCATAGCGAACACTGAAGCTTTCTTT.

The rearrangement links TRBV4-3 to TRBJ1-6, with 7 bases matching TRBD1. Germline V CDR1 and CDR2: LGHNA, YSLEER. V dropped 0 bases and J dropped 11; count of bases not matched to a gene: 13. The CDR3 consists of 17 residues. CDR3 sequence reads: CASSQDYGQVSPPPLHF. CDR3 sequence (DNA): TGCGCCAGCAGCCAAGACTATGGACAGGTCTCTCCTCCACCCCTCCACTTT.

The chain recombines TRBV7-2 with TRBJ2-5; perhaps TRBD2 as D (6 bases). The ends were cut back, 4 bases at V and 5 bases at J, with 17 bases in the middle. This CDR3 has 15 residues. Germline CDR1 is SGHTA and CDR2 is FQGNSA. This CDR3 reads CASSYGTPRGETQYF. The CDR3 DNA is TGTGCCAGCAGCTACGGGACTCCTCGGGGGGAGACCCAGTACTTC.

J is TRBJ1-5 and V is TRBV12-3 or TRBV12-4; unclear D gene. V was pared by 4 bases and J by 9 bases, with 10 bases between. This CDR3 region has 12 residues. The CDR3 reads CASSSVMRPQHF. CDR3 sequence (DNA): TGTGCCAGCAGTTCGGTCATGAGGCCCCAGCATTTT.